This T cell receptor (beta chain) appears in the sequencing data of a study of shared T cell receptors in the human thymus (dated by TCRdb to the early 2020s). Concerning the study at large: The study examined how self-reactive, shared T-cell receptor alpha chains are generated in the human thymus.

Only one count was recorded for this clone. It lacks a known antigen. Base qualities are not recorded, but no much larger clone differs from it by a single base. The CDR3 runs 18 residues from the cysteine to the phenylalanine. The retained sequence is limited to the CDR3, 54 bases, with the frame set at the first base. The V end loses 5 bases and the J end loses 3 bases, and a stretch of 26 bases separates them. CDR1 and CDR2, looked up from the germline V gene, are MGHRA and YSYEKL. The library relied on the immunoSEQ multiplex PCR assay. This immuneACCESS table, as held by TCRdb, lists in-frame sequences with V and J called but not all clones. Of the missing ones, under half trace to an unresolved V gene in checked studies; the others have no known cause. The sample table records hundreds of thousands of clones; approximately 89% of these occur just once. Approximately 0.0097% of the sample comes from the top ten.

These same records also appear under a second study, on human thymus T cells. The second study reports: In Finland, the donors were immunologically healthy infants who were having open corrective cardiac surgery for congenital heart defects. The thymus tissue came from surgical resects taken out during corrective cardiac surgery. Biased V and J gene segment usage appeared to be present in both thymic and peripheral blood repertoires. According to the related research, thymic TCR repertoires were highly overlapping among unrelated individuals. The study used roughly 8 infant thymus samples plus four related peripheral blood samples to characterize TCR alpha and beta repertoires. Donor ages ranging from roughly 6 to 244 days were recorded, and five to seven male and a couple of female infants were included in the cohort. Thymocytes were freed from the tissue by mechanical means and kept at -70 degrees C as pellets of roughly 9-33 million cells. Genomic DNA was extracted from frozen cell pellets with a QIAsymphony instrument. Using the immunoSEQ multiplex PCR assay, the TCRB and TCRAD loci were amplified from a standardized quantity of quality-controlled genomic DNA. The amplicons covered the V(D)J region and were long enough to include the CDR3 and to identify the V and J genes. Through the commercial immunoSEQ service, the amplicons were sequenced on an Illumina platform. Primer bias and sequencing errors were corrected as previously described, and TCRAD and TCRB were defined on the basis of the IMGT database. Analysis of the repertoires was done with immunoSEQ Analyzer 3.0 and VDJTools and included basic statistics, V/J segment usage, diversity estimates, rarefaction and pairwise overlap. Diversity was estimated using the Chao1, ChaoE, Efron-Thisted, Shannon and inverse Simpson indices, and was also estimated on datasets down-sampled to the size of the smallest sample. Repertoire overlap used strict matching of CDR3 nucleotide sequence, V gene and J gene, with Jaccard-based multidimensional scaling clustering. On average, thymus samples gave 650,000 to 1,000,000 unique TCRB clonotypes, whereas blood samples gave about 92,000.

Sample: thymocytes. This receptor chain uses TRBV4-1 and TRBJ2-7; the D gene is perhaps TRBD1, on 7 matching bases. This TCR was recovered from a boy in the first two years of life with a congenital heart defect. Donor details come from another sample of the same person, matched by shared clones. The DNA is as follows: TGCGCCAGCAGCACACTGGAGGGGGCCCTTACCGTGGGCTACGAGCAGTACTTC. Its protein reads: CASSTLEGALTVGYEQYF.